Here is one T cell receptor (beta chain) with its context. Which antigen it targets is not known. No qualities accompany the bases; no much larger clone lies one base away. Using the deep immunoSEQ assay, multiplex PCR amplified TCR CDR3 regions from genomic DNA. For each cell subset, the extracted genomic DNA was distributed evenly across all wells of several immunoSEQ 96-well plates, and each plate served as one replicate. For sorted subsets, 200 ng of genomic DNA, equivalent to around 30,000 T cell genomes, went into each replicate PCR. Purified libraries were measured with a Qubit 3.0 fluorometer, size-checked on a Bioanalyzer 2100, and measured again with the KAPA Library Quantification kit. A separate single-read 150-cycle Illumina NextSeq 550 flow cell was used to sequence each immunoSEQ 96-well plate. Per the source publication's procedure: Because the immunoSEQ output included only junctional sequences and no quality scores, the filtering could not be the same as the filtering used for full-length reads. To assign V/J genes and CDR3, sequences were annotated using PyIR, a Python wrapper for IgBLAST v1.9, with IMGT germline references. Reads with weak V/J assignments (E-value above 1e-6), missing CDR3, stop codons, out-of-frame junctions, or ambiguous translated residues were removed. A V3J clonotype was defined by an identical inferred V gene, J gene, and CDR3 amino acid sequence. To compute the percentage overlap between repertoires, the number of shared unique clonotypes was divided by the size of the smaller repertoire. Richness of each repertoire was evaluated using RTK rarefaction, the Chao1 estimator, and Recon v2.1 estimates of unobserved clonotypes. For all TCRbeta clonotypes obtained by the gDNA method from four donors, generation probabilities were computed with OLGA. TCRdb obtained this table from immuneACCESS and retained in-frame rearrangements with V and J assigned. These tables miss some clones; where compared with another copy, unresolved V genes account for less than half of the shortfall, and the remainder is unexplained. V and J calls and clone size are as listed in that table; D and trimming were resolved from the DNA. The sample table contains hundreds of thousands of clones; only one count was recorded for about 80% of them. Of the sample, 1.5% to 2% falls within the top ten clones.

This sample was taken from a study of shared clonotypes between healthy human individuals (dated by TCRdb to about 2020). Study-level background: Three men and two women, aged 18 to 49 years, made up the cohort. For each donor, CD4 naive and CD4 memory were each run on three plates, CD8 naive on two plates, and CD8 memory on one plate. To estimate repertoire size and how much clonotype sharing occurs between individuals, the study deeply sequenced the blood TCR repertoires of five healthy adults. To increase sequencing depth and limit assay-specific biases, TCR repertoire library preparation and sequencing were carried out by different laboratories using diverse techniques. Leukapheresis yielded between about 0.9 and 9 billion PBMCs per donor.

The donors were healthy, HIV-negative adults with no recently reported acute infections or vaccinations. Only Caucasian adults living in Nashville, Tennessee, USA were represented among the donors. CD4+ T cells were enriched by magnetic negative selection, after which naive cells were positively selected on CD45RA and the negative fraction was taken as the memory subset. After blood collection by leukapheresis, PBMCs were isolated using Ficoll-Histopaque density gradient centrifugation and then cryopreserved in the vapor phase of liquid nitrogen. Analytical flow cytometry was used to check the purity and quantity of every magnetically sorted T cell population. Genomic DNA was isolated from every sorted fraction and measured by UV absorbance on a Nanodrop 2000c. Relative to germline, V is 1 base shorter and J is 0 bases shorter, with 10 bases between their ends. Including cysteine and phenylalanine, the CDR3 has 16 amino acids. Only the CDR3 portion is preserved as DNA: 48 bases, with reading frame beginning at the first base. CDR1 SGHVS and CDR2 FNYEAQ are derived from the germline V gene.

Overall study outcomes, separate from this receptor: When several donors were compared, the shared fraction of clonotypes was about 5% for naive CD4, around 3.6% for naive CD8, 2% to 2.5% for memory CD4, and 0.35% to 0.4% for memory CD8. Rarefaction of sorted-subset datasets indicated incomplete sequencing despite the large sequencing depth. Pairwise subsampling indicated that sequencing depth was expected to affect the degree of clonotype sharing among donors. Sampling was restricted to blood, and TCR repertoires in tissues likely differ from the TCR repertoires found in blood. Higher generation probabilities were observed for clonotypes shared by all four sorted-subset donors than for non-shared clonotypes. Naive subsets generally had larger estimated clonotype richness than memory subsets did. The small number of donors limited the genetic and exposure-history diversity represented.

Sequences were obtained from memory CD4+ T cells sorted from blood. The meaning of the sample's cell subset or site label: CD45RA-negative fraction. This receptor was taken from a woman in her thirties in good health. This sequence uses TRBV7-6 and TRBJ2-1; matching of 6 bases hints at TRBD1 as the D gene. The CDR3 protein: CASSLEADSSYNEQFF. The DNA is TGTGCCAGCAGCTTAGAGGCGGACAGCTCCTACAATGAGCAGTTCTTC.